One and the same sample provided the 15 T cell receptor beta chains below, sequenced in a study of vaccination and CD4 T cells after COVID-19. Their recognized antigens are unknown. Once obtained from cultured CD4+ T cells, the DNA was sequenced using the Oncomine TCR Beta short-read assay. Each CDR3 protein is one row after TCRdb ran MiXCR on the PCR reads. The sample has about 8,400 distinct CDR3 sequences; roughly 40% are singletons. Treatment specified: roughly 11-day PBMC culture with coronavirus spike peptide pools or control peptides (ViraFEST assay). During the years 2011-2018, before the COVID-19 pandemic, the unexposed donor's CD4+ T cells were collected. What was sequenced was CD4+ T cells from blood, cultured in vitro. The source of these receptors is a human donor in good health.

The CDR3 DNA reads as TGCAGTATCGGGCCTCCGGGGGGTAGACAGCCCCAGCATTTT. Its protein is CSIGPPGGRQPQHF. V is TRBV20-1 and J is TRBJ1-5; D possibly corresponds to TRBD1 (5 bases). Germline values: CDR1 DFQATT, CDR2 SNEGSKA (reference sequence). V lost 8 bases and J 7 bases, leaving 21 bases between the germline ends. The CDR3 covers 14 residues.

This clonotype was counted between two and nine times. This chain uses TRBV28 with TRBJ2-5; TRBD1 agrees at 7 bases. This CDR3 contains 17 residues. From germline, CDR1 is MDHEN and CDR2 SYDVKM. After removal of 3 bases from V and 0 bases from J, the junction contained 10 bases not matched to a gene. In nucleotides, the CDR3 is TGTGCCAGCAGTTTCGGCCGTACCGGGACAGACCAAGAGACCCAGTACTTC. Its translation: CASSFGRTGTDQETQYF.

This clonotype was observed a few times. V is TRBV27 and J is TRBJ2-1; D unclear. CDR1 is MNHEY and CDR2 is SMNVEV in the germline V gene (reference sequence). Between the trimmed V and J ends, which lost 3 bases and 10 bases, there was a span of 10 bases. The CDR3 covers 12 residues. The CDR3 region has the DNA TGTGCCAGCAGTTTGGTCCTGGGCGAGCAGTTCTTC. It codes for CASSLVLGEQFF.

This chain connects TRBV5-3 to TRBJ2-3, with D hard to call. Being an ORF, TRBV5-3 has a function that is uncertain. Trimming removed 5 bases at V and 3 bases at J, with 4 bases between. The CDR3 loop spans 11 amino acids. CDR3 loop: CARRMTDTQYF. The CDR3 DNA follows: TGTGCCAGAAGAATGACAGATACGCAGTATTTT.

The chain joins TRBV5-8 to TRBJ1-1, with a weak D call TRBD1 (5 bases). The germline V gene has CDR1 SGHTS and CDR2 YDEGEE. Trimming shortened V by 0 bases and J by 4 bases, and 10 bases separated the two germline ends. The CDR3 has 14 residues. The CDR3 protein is CASSLDRGSTEAFF. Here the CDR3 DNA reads TGTGCCAGCAGCTTGGACCGGGGCTCCACTGAAGCTTTCTTT. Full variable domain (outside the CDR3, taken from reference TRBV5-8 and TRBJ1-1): EAGVTQSPTHLIKTRGQQATLRCSPISGHTSVYWYQQALGLGLQFLLWYDEGEERNRGNFPPRFSGRQFPNYSSELNVNALELEDSALYLCASSLDRGSTEAFFGQGTRLTVV.

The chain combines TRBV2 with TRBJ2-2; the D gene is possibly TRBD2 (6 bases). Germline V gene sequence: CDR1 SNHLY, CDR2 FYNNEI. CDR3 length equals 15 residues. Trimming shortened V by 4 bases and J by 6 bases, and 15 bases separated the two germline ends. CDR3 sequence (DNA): TGTGCCAGCAGTGTGGAGGGTTTGGGCGCCGGGGAGCTGTTTTTT. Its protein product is CASSVEGLGAGELFF. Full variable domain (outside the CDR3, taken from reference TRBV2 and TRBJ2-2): EPEVTQTPSHQVTQMGQEVILRCVPISNHLYFYWYRQILGQKVEFLVSFYNNEISEKSEIFDDQFSVERPDGSNFTLKIRSTKLEDSAMYFCASSVEGLGAGELFFGEGSRLTVL.

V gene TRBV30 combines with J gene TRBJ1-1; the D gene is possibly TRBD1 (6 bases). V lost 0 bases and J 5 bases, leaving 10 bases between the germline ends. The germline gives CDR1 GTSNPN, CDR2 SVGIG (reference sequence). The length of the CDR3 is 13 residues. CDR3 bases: TGTGCCTGGAGTGTAGGGGGGCGGACTGAAGCTTTCTTT. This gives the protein CAWSVGGRTEAFF. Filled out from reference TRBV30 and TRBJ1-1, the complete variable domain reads SQTIHQWPATLVQPVGSPLSLECTVEGTSNPNLYWYRQAAGRGLQLLFYSVGIGQISSEVPQNLSASRPQDRQFILSSKKLLLSDSGFYLCAWSVGGRTEAFFGQGTRLTVV.

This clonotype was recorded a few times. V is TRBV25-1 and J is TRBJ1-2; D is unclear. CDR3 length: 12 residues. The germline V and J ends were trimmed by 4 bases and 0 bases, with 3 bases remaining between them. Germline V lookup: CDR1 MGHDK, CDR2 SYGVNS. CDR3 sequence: CASSGSNYGYTF. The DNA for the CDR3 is TGTGCCAGCAGTGGTTCTAACTATGGCTACACCTTC.

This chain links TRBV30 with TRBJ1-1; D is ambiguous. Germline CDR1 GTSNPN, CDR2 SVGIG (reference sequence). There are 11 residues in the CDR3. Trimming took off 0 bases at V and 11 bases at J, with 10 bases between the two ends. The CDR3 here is CAWSVSGSAFF. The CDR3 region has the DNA TGTGCCTGGAGTGTATCGGGGTCGGCTTTCTTT.

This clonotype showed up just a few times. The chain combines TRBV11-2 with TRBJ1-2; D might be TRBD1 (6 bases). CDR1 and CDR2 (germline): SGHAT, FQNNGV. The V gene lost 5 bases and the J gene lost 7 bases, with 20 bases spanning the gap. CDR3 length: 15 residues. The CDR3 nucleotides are TGTGCCAGCAGCCCCAACTGGGGGCGGGGTGGTGGCTACACCTTC. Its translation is CASSPNWGRGGGYTF.

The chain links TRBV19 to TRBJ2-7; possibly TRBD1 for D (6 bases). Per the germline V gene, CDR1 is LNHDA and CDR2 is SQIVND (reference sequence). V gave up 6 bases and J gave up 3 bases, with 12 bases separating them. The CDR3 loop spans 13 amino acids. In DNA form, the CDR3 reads TGTGCCAGTAGGCAACAGGGAGACTACGAGCAGTACTTC. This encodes CASRQQGDYEQYF.

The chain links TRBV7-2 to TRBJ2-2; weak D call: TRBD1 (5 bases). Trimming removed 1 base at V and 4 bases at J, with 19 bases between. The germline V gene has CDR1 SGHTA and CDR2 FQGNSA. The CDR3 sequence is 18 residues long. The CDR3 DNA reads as TGTGCCAGCAGCTTAGAGGGGTTAGTCACCGCGAGCACCGGGGAGCTGTTTTTT. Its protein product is CASSLEGLVTASTGELFF.

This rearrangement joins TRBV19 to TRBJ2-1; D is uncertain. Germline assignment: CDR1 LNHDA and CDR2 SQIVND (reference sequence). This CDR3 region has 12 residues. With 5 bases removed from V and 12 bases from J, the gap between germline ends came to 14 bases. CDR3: CASSPPGVGQFF. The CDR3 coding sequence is TGTGCCAGTAGTCCGCCGGGCGTGGGGCAGTTCTTC.

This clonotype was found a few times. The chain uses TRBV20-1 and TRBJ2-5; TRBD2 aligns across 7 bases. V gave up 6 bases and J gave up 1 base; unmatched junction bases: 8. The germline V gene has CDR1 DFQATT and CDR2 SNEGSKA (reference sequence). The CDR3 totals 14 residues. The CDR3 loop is CSAVRGGGQETQYF. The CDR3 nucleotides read TGCAGTGCCGTACGGGGCGGGGGCCAAGAGACCCAGTACTTC.

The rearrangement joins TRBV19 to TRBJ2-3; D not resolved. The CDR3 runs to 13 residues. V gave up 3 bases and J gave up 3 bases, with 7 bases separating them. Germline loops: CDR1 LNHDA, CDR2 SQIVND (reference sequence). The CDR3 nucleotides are TGTGCCAGTAGTATCTGGCAGACAGATACGCAGTATTTT. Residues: CASSIWQTDTQYF.